This TCR beta chain stems from a study of shared clonotypes between healthy human individuals. Germline CDR1 reads LGHNA; CDR2 reads YSLEER. V lost 0 bases and J lost 6, with 12 bases in between. The CDR3 consists of 15 residues. The naive CD8 population came from CD45RO-negative cells selected for CCR7, without terminally differentiated effector memory CD45RA+ cells. The authors' processing: Junction-only sequences without quality scores were provided by ImmunoSEQ, so filtering was different. The data were produced by immunoSEQ multiplex PCR, yet TCRdb's version contains in-frame clones alone and is incomplete. D and trimming were read from the DNA, whereas the V and J calls and clone size are those reported in that table. The table has around 1,900,000 clones, over 85% seen once.

Sequencing was performed on naive CD8+ T cells from PBMCs. The receptor was derived from a man aged 18 to 30 in good health. Some clones in this sample may be carry-over from other donors' samples. The J gene is TRBJ1-5, the V gene TRBV4-3; possibly TRBD1 for D (5 bases). CDR3 nucleotides: TGCGCCAGCAGCCAAGATTGGAGGGGTGGTCAGCCCCAGCATTTT. Translated, it gives CASSQDWRGGQPQHF.